This is a list of T cell receptor beta chains from one sample in a study of blood T cell repertoires in COVID-19. This table comes from immunoSEQ multiplex PCR, and its TCRdb copy is limited to in-frame clones, with some not included. Of some 200,000 clones listed, more than 75% were seen once; the top ten hold 2.7%. What was sequenced was peripheral blood. These receptors all stem from a man between 35 and 55 years old with active or convalescent COVID-19. Each CDR3 is given with its conserved first and last residue. The D gene is left open where the match is weak. Not all rows give a size; the values are once, few, many and, for expanded clones, a class.

DNA	CDR3	size	D	length	V	J
TGTGCCAGCAGCTTAACCTTCAGGGGCCCCGGGGAGACCCAGTACTTC	CASSLTFRGPGETQYF	once	-	16	TRBV7-9	TRBJ2-5
TGCGCCAGCAGCCAAGTCAGGGGTGGGGAGCAGTACTTC	CASSQVRGGEQYF	-	-	13	TRBV4-1	TRBJ2-7
TGCGCCAGCAGCCAAGATACAGGGCAGTCCTATAATTCACCCCTTCACTTT	CASSQDTGQSYNSPLHF	-	-	17	TRBV4-1	TRBJ1-6
TGTGCTAGTGGCACAGGGGGCGTTGAGTCACCCCTCCACTTT	CASGTGGVESPLHF	few	TRBD1	14	TRBV12-5	TRBJ1-6
TGTGCCATCAGTGAGGAGGGACAGCCTAACTATGGCTACACCTTC	CAISEEGQPNYGYTF	-	TRBD1	15	TRBV10-3	TRBJ1-2
TGCGCCAGCAGCCAGGGGGGACTAGCAGAAAACATTCAGTACTTC	CASSQGGLAENIQYF	-	TRBD2	15	TRBV4-3	TRBJ2-4
TGTGCCAGCTCACCGGCTACAGGGGGCACTGGAAACACCATATATTTT	CASSPATGGTGNTIYF	once	TRBD1	16	TRBV18	TRBJ1-3
TGTGCCAGCAGCTTGAGACAGACCCAAGAGACCCAGTACTTC	CASSLRQTQETQYF	once	-	14	TRBV7-9	TRBJ2-5
TGTGCCAGCAGCACCCAGACATTCACAGATACGCAGTATTTT	CASSTQTFTDTQYF	once	-	14	TRBV7-3	TRBJ2-3
TGTGCCAGCAGTGAGGACGGCGTTGGGGGAGGGCTGTTTTTT	CASSEDGVGGGLFF	-	-	14	TRBV6-4	TRBJ2-2
TGCGCCAGCAGCTTGGGCGCAGGCAGAAAACTGTTTTTT	CASSLGAGRKLFF	-	-	13	TRBV5-1	TRBJ1-4
TGTGCCTGGAGCAGGTTTTACGAGCAGTACTTC	CAWSRFYEQYF	-	-	11	TRBV30	TRBJ2-7
TGTGCCAGCATGGGCAGCCCTTACACTGAAGCTTTCTTT	CASMGSPYTEAFF	-	-	13	TRBV6-5	TRBJ1-1
TGTGCCAGCAGCTTGGAGGGGGCCGACACCGGGGAGCTGTTTTTT	CASSLEGADTGELFF	once	TRBD1	15	TRBV5-5	TRBJ2-2
TGTGCCAGCAGCCCTCCCAATCAGCCCCAGCATTTT	CASSPPNQPQHF	-	-	12	TRBV7-2	TRBJ1-5
TGTGCCAGCAGCTTTGGGGGGTCCTATGGCTACACCTTC	CASSFGGSYGYTF	-	-	13	TRBV7-6	TRBJ1-2
TGCGCCAGCAGCTCCGGCGGAGGGAGTACGCAGTATTTT	CASSSGGGSTQYF	-	-	13	TRBV5-1	TRBJ2-3
TGTGCCAGCAGCCACTCTGGCGGGGGGGAAGAGACCCAGTACTTC	CASSHSGGGEETQYF	-	TRBD2	15	TRBV2	TRBJ2-5
TGTGCCACCAGCAGAGGAGGGGAACAGGGTCTTCACGAGCAGTACTTC	CATSRGGEQGLHEQYF	-	-	16	TRBV15	TRBJ2-7
TGTGCCAGCAGTTTTAAGCGGGGGAGCTCCTACGAGCAGTACTTC	CASSFKRGSSYEQYF	-	TRBD2	15	TRBV27	TRBJ2-7
TGTGCCAGCAGCTTAGAAGGGGGTCGCCTCCACTTT	CASSLEGGRLHF	-	-	12	TRBV7-9	TRBJ1-6
TGTGCCAGCAGCCACCCCTTGAGTGCTGAAGCTTTCTTT	CASSHPLSAEAFF	once	-	13	TRBV5-6	TRBJ1-1
TGTGCCAGCAGGGGACAGGGGACCGCAGATACGCAGTATTTT	CASRGQGTADTQYF	-	TRBD1	14	TRBV7-9	TRBJ2-3
TGTGCCAGCAGCCCACAGGGTTTGTATGGCTACACCTTC	CASSPQGLYGYTF	-	-	13	TRBV5-4	TRBJ1-2
TGTGCCAGTACTCACAGGGGTTGGGACGGCTACACCTTC	CASTHRGWDGYTF	-	TRBD1	13	TRBV19	TRBJ1-2
TGTGCCAGCACTGGGGCTTGGGGCTGGGTGCCCCAGCATTTT	CASTGAWGWVPQHF	-	-	14	TRBV28	TRBJ1-5
TGTGCCAGCAGTGCCCTCACAGGGTCCAACACCGGGGAGCTGTTTTTT	CASSALTGSNTGELFF	-	-	16	TRBV27	TRBJ2-2
TGTGCCTGGAGTCGACAGGGGTCTGTCACTGAAGCTTTCTTT	CAWSRQGSVTEAFF	-	TRBD1	14	TRBV30	TRBJ1-1
TGTGCCAGCAGTGTGGGCTTGGCCACCTACGAGCAGTACTTC	CASSVGLATYEQYF	-	-	14	TRBV2	TRBJ2-7
TGTGCCAGTAGTGCCGGTATCTATAACCGATCACCCCTCCACTTT	CASSAGIYNRSPLHF	-	-	15	TRBV19	TRBJ1-6
TGTGCCACCAGCAGAGGAAAGGGGGGGGAATCTAGGAACACAGATACGCAGTATTTT	CATSRGKGGESRNTDTQYF	-	-	19	TRBV15	TRBJ2-3
TGTGCCAGCAGCCGGGGGGAGAACACTGAAGCTTTCTTT	CASSRGENTEAFF	few	-	13	TRBV3-1/TRBV3-2	TRBJ1-1